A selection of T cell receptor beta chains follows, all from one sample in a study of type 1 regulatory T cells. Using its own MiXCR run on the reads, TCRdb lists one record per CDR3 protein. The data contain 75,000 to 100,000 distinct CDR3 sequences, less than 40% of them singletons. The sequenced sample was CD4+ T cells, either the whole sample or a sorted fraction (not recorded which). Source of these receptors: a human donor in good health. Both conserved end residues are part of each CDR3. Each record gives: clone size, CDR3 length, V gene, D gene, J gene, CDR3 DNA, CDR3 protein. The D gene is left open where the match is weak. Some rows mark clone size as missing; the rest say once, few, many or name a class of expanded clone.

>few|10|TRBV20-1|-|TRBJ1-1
TGCAGTGCTAGAGGTTCGGGGGTCGTCTTT
CSARGSGVVF
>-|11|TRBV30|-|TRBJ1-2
TGTGCCTGGAGAGATAGAGGCGGCTACACCTTC
CAWRDRGGYTF
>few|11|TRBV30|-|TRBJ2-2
TGTGCCTGGGCCCCCGCCGGGGAGCTGTTTTTT
CAWAPAGELFF
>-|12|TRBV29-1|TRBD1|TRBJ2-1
TGCAGCGTTATGACAGGGGGATATGAGCAGTTCTTC
CSVMTGGYEQFF
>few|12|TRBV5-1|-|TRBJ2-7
TGCGCCAGCAGCCCCGAGGGTAACGAGCAGTACTTC
CASSPEGNEQYF
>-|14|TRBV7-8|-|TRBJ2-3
TGTGCCAGCAGCCCAGTGCCGAGCACAGATACGCAGTATTTT
CASSPVPSTDTQYF
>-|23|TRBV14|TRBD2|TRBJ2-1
TGTGCCAGCAGCCAAGATCCACTCACACAGATCTTAGCGGGAGTAGGTTCCTACAATGAGCAGTTCTTC
CASSQDPLTQILAGVGSYNEQFF
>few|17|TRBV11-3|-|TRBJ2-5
TGTGCCAGCAGCGACCCCTCTGGTCGGGATCCACAAGAGACCCAGTACTTC
CASSDPSGRDPQETQYF
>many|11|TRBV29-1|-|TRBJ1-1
TGCAGCGCTTCGGAGGGACTTGAAGCTTTCTTT
CSASEGLEAFF
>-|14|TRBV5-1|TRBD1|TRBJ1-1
TGCGCCAGCAGCTTCGGACAGGGGAACACTGAAGCTTTCTTT
CASSFGQGNTEAFF
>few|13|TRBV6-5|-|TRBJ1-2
TGTGCCAGCAGTCCTGGGGGCTATCATGGCTACACCTTC
CASSPGGYHGYTF
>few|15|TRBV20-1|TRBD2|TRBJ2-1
TGCAGTGCTAGGGTTACTAGCGGGAAGTCCAATGAGCAGTTCTTC
CSARVTSGKSNEQFF
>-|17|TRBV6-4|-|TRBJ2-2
TGTGCCAGCAGCCGAGCCTCAGGGGCTGGGGACACCGGGGAGCTGTTTTTT
CASSRASGAGDTGELFF
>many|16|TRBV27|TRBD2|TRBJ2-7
TGTGCCAGCAGCCTACAGGGACTAGCGGGAGAATCCGAGCAGTACTTC
CASSLQGLAGESEQYF
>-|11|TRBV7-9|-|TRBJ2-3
TGTGCCAGCTACGGGATGCAGATCCGGTATTTT
CASYGMQIRYF
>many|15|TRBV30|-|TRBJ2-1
TGTGCCTGGAGTGTAAAGGGGTGGTCCTACAATGAGCAGTTCTTC
CAWSVKGWSYNEQFF
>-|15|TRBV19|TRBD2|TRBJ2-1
TGTGCCAGTAGCCAACTAGCGGACTCCTACAATGAGCAGTTCTTC
CASSQLADSYNEQFF
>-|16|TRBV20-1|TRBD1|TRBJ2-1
TGCAGTGCTAGAGGACAGGGGGTCGGGTCCTACAATGAGCAGTTCTTC
CSARGQGVGSYNEQFF
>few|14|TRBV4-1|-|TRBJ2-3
TGCGCCAGCAGCCAAGTCGGACCGCCAGATACGCAGTATTTT
CASSQVGPPDTQYF
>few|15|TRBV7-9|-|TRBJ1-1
TGTGCCAGCAGCTTAATTCCAGGGTTGAACACTGAAGCTTTCTTT
CASSLIPGLNTEAFF
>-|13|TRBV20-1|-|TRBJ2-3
TGCAGTGCCCAACCCCTAAAAGGGTCTACGCAGTATTTT
CSAQPLKGSTQYF
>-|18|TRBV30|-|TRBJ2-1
TGTGCCTGGAGTACAGGGGGCGGAGGTACTAGCGGCCCCTTCAAGCAGTTCTTC
CAWSTGGGGTSGPFKQFF
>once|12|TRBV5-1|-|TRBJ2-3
TGCGCCAGCAGCTTGGAGACAGATACGCAGTATTTT
CASSLETDTQYF
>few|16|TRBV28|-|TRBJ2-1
TGTGCCAGCAGTTTATCGTTGGAAGTAGGGTACAATGAGCAGTTCTTC
CASSLSLEVGYNEQFF
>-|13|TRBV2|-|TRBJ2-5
TGTGCCAGCAGGTGGGGAGATCAAGAGACCCAGTACTTC
CASRWGDQETQYF
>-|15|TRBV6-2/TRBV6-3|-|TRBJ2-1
TGTGCCAGCAGTTATTTGGGGCTGGTGGTCGTTGAGCAGTTCTTC
CASSYLGLVVVEQFF
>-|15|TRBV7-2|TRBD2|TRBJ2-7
TGTGCCAGCAGCTTCCGGGGACTATTTAACTACGAGCAGTACTTC
CASSFRGLFNYEQYF
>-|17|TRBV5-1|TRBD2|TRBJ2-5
TGCGCCAGCAGCGATCGACTAGCGGGAGGGCCGGGGGAGACCCAGTACTTC
CASSDRLAGGPGETQYF